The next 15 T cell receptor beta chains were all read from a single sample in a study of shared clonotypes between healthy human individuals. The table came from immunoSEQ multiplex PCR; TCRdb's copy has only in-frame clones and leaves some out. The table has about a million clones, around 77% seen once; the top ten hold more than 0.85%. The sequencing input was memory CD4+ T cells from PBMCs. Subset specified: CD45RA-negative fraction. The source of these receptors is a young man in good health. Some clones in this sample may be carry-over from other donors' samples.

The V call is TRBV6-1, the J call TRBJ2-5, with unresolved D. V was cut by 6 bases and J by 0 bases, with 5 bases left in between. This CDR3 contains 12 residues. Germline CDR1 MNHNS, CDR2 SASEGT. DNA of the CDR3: TGTGCCAGCAGAATGTACCAAGAGACCCAGTACTTC. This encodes CASRMYQETQYF.

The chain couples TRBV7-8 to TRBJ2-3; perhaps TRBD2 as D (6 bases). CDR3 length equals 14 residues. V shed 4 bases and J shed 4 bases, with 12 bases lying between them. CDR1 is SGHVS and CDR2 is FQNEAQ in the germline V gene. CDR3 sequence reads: CASSSRLVADTQYF. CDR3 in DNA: TGTGCCAGCAGCTCCCGACTAGTGGCAGATACGCAGTATTTT.

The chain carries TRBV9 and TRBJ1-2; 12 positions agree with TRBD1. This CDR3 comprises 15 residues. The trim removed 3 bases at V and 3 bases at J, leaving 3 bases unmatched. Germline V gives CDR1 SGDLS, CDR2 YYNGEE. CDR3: CASSAGTGGHYGYTF. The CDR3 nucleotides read TGTGCCAGCAGCGCCGGGACAGGGGGCCACTATGGCTACACCTTC.

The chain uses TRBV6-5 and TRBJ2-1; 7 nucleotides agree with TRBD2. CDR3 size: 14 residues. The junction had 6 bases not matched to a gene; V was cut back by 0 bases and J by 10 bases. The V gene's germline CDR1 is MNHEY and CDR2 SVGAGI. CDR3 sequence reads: CASSYSRLAREQFF. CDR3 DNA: TGTGCCAGCAGTTACTCGAGACTAGCACGGGAGCAGTTCTTC.

CDR3 sequence (DNA): TGTGCCAGCAGCTTGATGAAGAGCACTGAAGCTTTCTTT. Translated: CASSLMKSTEAFF. V is TRBV5-6 and J is TRBJ1-1; D gene unclear. CDR1 is SGHDT, CDR2 YYEEEE, per germline. The V end was cut by 1 base, the J end by 4 bases, with 8 bases between. The CDR3 consists of 13 residues. The full variable domain, rest sourced from reference TRBV5-6 and TRBJ1-1, is DAGVTQSPTHLIKTRGQQVTLRCSPKSGHDTVSWYQQALGQGPQFIFQYYEEEERQRGNFPDRFSGHQFPNYSSELNVNALLLGDSALYLCASSLMKSTEAFFGQGTRLTVV.

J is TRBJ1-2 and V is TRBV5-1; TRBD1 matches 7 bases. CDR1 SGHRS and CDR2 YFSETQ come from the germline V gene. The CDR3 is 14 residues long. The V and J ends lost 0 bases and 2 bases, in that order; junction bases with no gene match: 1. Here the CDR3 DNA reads TGCGCCAGCAGCTTGGGGGGACAGAACTATGGCTACACCTTC. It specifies CASSLGGQNYGYTF.

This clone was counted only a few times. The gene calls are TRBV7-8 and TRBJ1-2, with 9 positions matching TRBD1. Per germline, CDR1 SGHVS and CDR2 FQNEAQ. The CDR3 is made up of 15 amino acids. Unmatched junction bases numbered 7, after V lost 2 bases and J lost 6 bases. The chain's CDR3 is CASSLIPGQGHGYTF. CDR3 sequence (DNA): TGTGCCAGCAGCTTAATACCGGGACAGGGACATGGCTACACCTTC. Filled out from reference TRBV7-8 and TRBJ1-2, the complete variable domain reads GAGVSQSPRYKVAKRGQDVALRCDPISGHVSLFWYQQALGQGPEFLTYFQNEAQLDKSGLPSDRFFAERPEGSVSTLKIQRTQQEDSAVYLCASSLIPGQGHGYTFGSGTRLTVV.

CDR3 residues: CASSYRTGGKTQYF. Here the CDR3 DNA reads TGTGCCAGCAGCTATCGGACAGGGGGCAAGACCCAGTACTTC. V is TRBV5-4 and J is TRBJ2-5; 11 bases line up with TRBD1. V was clipped by 3 bases and J by 6 bases; unmatched bases: 4. The CDR3 covers 14 residues. The V gene's germline CDR1 is SGHNT and CDR2 YYREEE (reference sequence).

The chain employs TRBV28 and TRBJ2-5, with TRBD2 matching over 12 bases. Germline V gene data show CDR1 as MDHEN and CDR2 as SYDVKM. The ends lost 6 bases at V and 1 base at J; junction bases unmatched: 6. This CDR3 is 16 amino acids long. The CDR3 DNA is TGTGCCAGCAGCCTAGGACTAGCGGGGACCCAAGAGACCCAGTACTTC. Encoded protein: CASSLGLAGTQETQYF.

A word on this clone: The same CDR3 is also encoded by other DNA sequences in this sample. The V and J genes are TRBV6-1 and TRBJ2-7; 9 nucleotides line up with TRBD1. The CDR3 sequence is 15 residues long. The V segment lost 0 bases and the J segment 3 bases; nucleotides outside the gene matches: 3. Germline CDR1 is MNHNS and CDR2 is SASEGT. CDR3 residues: CASSEARDRVYEQYF. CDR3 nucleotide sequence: TGTGCCAGCAGTGAAGCACGGGACAGGGTCTACGAGCAGTACTTC.

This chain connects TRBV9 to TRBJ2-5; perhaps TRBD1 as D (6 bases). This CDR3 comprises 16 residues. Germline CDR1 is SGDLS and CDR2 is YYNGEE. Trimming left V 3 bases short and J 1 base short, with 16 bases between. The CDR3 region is CASSARPATGQETQYF. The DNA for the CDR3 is TGTGCCAGCAGCGCCCGGCCGGCGACAGGCCAAGAGACCCAGTACTTC.

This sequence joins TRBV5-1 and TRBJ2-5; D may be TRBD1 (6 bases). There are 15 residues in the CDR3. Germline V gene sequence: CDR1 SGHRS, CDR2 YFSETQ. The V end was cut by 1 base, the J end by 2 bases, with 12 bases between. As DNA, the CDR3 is TGCGCCAGCAGCTTGACAGGGTGGTGGCAAGAGACCCAGTACTTC. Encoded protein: CASSLTGWWQETQYF.

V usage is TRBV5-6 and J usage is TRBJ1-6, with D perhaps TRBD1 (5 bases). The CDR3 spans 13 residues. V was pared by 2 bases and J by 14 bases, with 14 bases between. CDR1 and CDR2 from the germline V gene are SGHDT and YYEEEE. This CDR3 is CASSLRGLRALHF. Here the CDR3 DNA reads TGTGCCAGCAGCTTACGTGGGCTCAGGGCCCTCCACTTT.

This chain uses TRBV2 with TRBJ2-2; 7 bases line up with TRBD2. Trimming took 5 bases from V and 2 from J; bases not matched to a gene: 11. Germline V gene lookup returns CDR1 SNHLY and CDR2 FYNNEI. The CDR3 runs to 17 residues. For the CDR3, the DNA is TGTGCCAGCAGTCGGGACTATGGGGTGGGAAACACCGGGGAGCTGTTTTTT. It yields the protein CASSRDYGVGNTGELFF.

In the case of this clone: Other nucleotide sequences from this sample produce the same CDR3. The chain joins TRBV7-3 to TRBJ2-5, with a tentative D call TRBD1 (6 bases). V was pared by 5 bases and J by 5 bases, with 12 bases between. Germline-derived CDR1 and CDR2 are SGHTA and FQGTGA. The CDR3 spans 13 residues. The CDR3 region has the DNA TGTGCCAGCAGCCTGGGGCAGGGGGAGACCCAGTACTTC. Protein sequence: CASSLGQGETQYF.